Detailed here is one TCR beta chain. This entry is derived from a study of T cell changes during pregnancy in multiple sclerosis. TCRdb's table, derived via immunoSEQ multiplex PCR, lists solely in-frame clones and lacks some. The sample lists tens of thousands of clones, less than 95% occurring once. Sequencing was performed on peripheral blood, taken in the second trimester of pregnancy. The TCR comes from a female donor with multiple sclerosis, enrolled in a pregnancy study.

The CDR3 loop reads CASSLTGTGLLQQFF. The CDR3 nucleotides are TGTGCCAGCTCACTGACCGGGACAGGCCTTTTACAGCAGTTCTTC. The rearrangement joins TRBV18 to TRBJ2-1; 8 positions agree with TRBD1. This CDR3 region has 15 residues. The junction had 13 bases not matched to a gene; V was cut back by 4 bases and J by 11 bases. Germline loops: CDR1 KGHSH, CDR2 LQKENI.